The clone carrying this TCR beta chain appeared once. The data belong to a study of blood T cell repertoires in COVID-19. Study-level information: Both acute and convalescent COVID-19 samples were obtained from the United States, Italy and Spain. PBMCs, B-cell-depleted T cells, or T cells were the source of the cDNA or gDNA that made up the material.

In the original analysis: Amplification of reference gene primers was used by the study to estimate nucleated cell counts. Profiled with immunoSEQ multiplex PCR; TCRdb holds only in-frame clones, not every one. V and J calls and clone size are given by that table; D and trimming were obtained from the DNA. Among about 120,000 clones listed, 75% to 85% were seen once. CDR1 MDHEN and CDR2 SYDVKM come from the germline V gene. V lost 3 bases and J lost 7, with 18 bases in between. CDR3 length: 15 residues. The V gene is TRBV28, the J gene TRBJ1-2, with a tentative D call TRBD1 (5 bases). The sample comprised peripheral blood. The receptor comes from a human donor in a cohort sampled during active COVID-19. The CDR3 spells CASSLYARANGGYTF. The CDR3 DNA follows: TGTGCCAGCAGTTTGTATGCCAGGGCAAATGGTGGCTACACCTTC.